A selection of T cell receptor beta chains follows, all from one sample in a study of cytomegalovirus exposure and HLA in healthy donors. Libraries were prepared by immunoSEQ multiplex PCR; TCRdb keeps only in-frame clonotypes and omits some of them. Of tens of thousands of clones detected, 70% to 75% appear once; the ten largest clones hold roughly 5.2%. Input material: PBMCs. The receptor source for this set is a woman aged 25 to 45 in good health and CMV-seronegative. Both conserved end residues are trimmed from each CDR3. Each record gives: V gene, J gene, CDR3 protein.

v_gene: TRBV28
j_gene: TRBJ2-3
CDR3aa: ASSFLFGTSGGASTDTQY

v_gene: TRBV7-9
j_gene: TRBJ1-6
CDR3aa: ASSLLPSGNSPLH

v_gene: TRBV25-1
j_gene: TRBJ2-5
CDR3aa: ASSDHTKLAGRETQY

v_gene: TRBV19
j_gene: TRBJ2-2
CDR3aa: ASSRGRVSGELF

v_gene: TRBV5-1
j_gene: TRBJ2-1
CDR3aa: ASSSGTSKINEQF

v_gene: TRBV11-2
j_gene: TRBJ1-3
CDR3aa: ASSSTGTATLFSGNTIY

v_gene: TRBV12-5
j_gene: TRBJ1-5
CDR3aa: ASGLASGQNQPQH

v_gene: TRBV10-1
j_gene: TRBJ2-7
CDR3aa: ASSEGLAGVEQY

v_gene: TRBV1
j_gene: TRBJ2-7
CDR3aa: TSSQEGKCGLAEPYEQY

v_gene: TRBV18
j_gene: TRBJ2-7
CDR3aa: ASSPQAPGQGNEQY

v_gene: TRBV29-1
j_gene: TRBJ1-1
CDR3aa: SVIQWNTEAF

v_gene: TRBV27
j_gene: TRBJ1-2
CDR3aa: ASSPTPANYGYT

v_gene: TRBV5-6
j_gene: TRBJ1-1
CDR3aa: ASSTSRGPREAF

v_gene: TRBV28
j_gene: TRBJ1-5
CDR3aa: ASSFWTGTAFQPQH

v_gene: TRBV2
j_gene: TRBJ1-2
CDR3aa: ASSEYGQGDGYT

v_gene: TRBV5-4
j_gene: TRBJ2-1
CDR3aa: ASSLEAGTSYNEQF

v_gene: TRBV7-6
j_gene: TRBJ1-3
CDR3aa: ASSSQPSGSGNTIY

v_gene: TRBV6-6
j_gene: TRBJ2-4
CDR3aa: ASSSPAGTGENIQY

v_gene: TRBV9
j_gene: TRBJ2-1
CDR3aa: ASSPRISGSVNEQF

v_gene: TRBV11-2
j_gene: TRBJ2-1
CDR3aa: ASSLAPYRGGGLYNEQF

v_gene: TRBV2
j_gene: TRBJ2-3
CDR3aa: ASSQLAESTDTQY

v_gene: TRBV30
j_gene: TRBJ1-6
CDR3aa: AWSVRQGGSPLH

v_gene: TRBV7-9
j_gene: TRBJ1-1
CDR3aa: SSTTRASGPRGTEAF

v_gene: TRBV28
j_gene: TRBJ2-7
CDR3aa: ASSRLAGSLIGDEQY

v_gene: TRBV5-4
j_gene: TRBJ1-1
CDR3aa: ASSLGREAF

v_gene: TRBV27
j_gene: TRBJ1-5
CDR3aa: ASSDYTGTGQPQH

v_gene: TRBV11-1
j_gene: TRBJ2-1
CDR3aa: ASSLSDEQF

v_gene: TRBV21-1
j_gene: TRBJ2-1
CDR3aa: ASSKRAYGGQF

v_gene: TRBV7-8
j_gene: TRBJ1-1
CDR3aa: ASSLQQLNTEAF

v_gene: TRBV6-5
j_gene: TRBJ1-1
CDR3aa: ASMVNSPGTEAF

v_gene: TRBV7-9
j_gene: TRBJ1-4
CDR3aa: ASSHQGGEEKLF

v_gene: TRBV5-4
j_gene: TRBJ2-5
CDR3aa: ASSLGTSGSEETQY

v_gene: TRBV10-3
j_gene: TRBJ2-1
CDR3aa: AISERGARDEQF

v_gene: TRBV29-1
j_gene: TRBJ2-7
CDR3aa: SVRPLAGGREQY

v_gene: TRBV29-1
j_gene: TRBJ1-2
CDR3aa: SAEDRANYGYT

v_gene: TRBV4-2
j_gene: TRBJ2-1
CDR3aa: ASSPWGSYNEQF

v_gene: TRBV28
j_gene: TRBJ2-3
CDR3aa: ASRIAGGSTDTQY

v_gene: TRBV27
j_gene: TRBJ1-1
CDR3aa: ASSGTGATNTEAF

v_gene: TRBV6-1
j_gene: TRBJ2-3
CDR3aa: ASSERRGSTDTQY

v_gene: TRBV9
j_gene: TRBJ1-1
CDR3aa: ASSVAGAQTEAF

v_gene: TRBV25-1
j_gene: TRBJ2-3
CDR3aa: ASSEPAPSGSTDTQY

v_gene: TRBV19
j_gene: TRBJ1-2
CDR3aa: ASSLLGQGKYGYT

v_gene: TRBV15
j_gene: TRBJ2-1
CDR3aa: ATSRVQGDEQF

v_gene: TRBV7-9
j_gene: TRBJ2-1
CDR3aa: ASSLTQSYNEQF

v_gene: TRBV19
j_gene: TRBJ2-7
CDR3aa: ASSSSSYEQY

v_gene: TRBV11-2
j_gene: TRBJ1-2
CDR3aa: ASSLTGSGYT

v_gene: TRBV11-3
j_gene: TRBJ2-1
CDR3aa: ASSLYGTDNEQF

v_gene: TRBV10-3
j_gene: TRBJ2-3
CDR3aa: AISGSDDSTDTQY

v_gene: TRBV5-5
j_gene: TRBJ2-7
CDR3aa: ASSINSGTPYEQY

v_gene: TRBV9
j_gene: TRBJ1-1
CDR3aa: ASRSTLGGEAF

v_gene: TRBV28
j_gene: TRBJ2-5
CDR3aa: ASSRPGTGEKTQY